This TCR beta chain was identified during a study of T cell changes during pregnancy in multiple sclerosis. This CDR3 has 13 amino acids. V was pared by 6 bases and J by 10 bases, with 13 bases between. Looked up from germline, CDR1 is SNHLY and CDR2 is FYNNEI. Method: immunoSEQ multiplex PCR; TCRdb's copy keeps in-frame clones and lacks some. The sample includes roughly 64,000 clones, roughly 88% of them seen just once. The rearrangement links TRBV2 to TRBJ1-6; D unresolved. Sequencing was performed on peripheral blood, taken in the second trimester of pregnancy. The receptor was derived from a female donor with multiple sclerosis, enrolled in a pregnancy study. CDR3 sequence reads: CASREGFVSPLHF. For the CDR3, the DNA is TGTGCCAGCAGGGAGGGTTTTGTGTCACCCCTCCACTTT. Full variable domain (outside the CDR3, taken from reference TRBV2 and TRBJ1-6): EPEVTQTPSHQVTQMGQEVILRCVPISNHLYFYWYRQILGQKVEFLVSFYNNEISEKSEIFDDQFSVERPDGSNFTLKIRSTKLEDSAMYFCASREGFVSPLHFGNGTRLTVT.